Following are 28 T cell receptor beta chains from one sample sequenced in a study of cytomegalovirus exposure and HLA in healthy donors. Vbeta (60) and Jbeta (13) primers were used in the PCR. TCRdb's copy holds only in-frame clones and misses some; the assay was immunoSEQ multiplex PCR. The sample includes about 160,000 clones, roughly 80% of them seen just once. The sample consisted of PBMCs. The receptor set was obtained from a woman aged 25 to 39 in good health and CMV-seropositive.

V usage is TRBV9 and J usage is TRBJ2-1, with 11 bases that match TRBD2. This CDR3 spans 15 amino acids. Germline CDR1 is SGDLS and CDR2 is YYNGEE. Unmatched junction bases numbered 3, after V lost 2 bases and J lost 5 bases. CDR3 protein: CASSVSGGAHNEQFF. CDR3 in DNA: TGTGCCAGCAGCGTTAGCGGGGGGGCCCACAATGAGCAGTTCTTC.

This clone was seen a handful of times. The J gene is TRBJ2-2, the V gene TRBV30, with D possibly being TRBD1 (5 bases). V was shortened by 3 bases and J by 2 bases, with 13 bases between the two germline ends. There are 15 residues in the CDR3. The germline gives CDR1 GTSNPN, CDR2 SVGIG (reference sequence). DNA of the CDR3: TGTGCCTGGAGATATCGAGACAGAAACACCGGGGAGCTGTTTTTT. Residues: CAWRYRDRNTGELFF.

The V and J genes are TRBV4-3 and TRBJ1-1; 7 bases map to TRBD1. This CDR3 has 16 residues. Germline CDR1 LGHNA, CDR2 YSLEER. J was trimmed by 1 base and V by 0 bases; bases with no gene match: 5. The CDR3 coding sequence is TGCGCCAGCAGCCAAGAAGGGGGCCGGGGGAACACTGAAGCTTTCTTT. Its protein is CASSQEGGRGNTEAFF.

The chain is built from TRBV2 and TRBJ1-2; D is perhaps TRBD1 (5 bases). V lost 0 bases, J lost 3 bases, and 14 bases lay in between. The CDR3 contains 16 residues. Germline CDR1 SNHLY, CDR2 FYNNEI. The CDR3 nucleotides read TGTGCCAGCAGTGAAGCGCAGGCGGGGGGACACTATGGCTACACCTTC. Protein sequence: CASSEAQAGGHYGYTF.

The chain combines TRBV7-7 with TRBJ2-7; 10 bases match TRBD1. Per germline, CDR1 SSHAT and CDR2 FNYEAQ (reference sequence). This CDR3 is 14 amino acids long. The V gene end was trimmed by 3 bases and the J gene end by 5 bases; junction bases not matched to a gene: 4. CDR3 sequence (DNA): TGTGCCAGCAGCTTGGGACAGGGGTCGGACGAGCAGTACTTC. Translated, it gives CASSLGQGSDEQYF. Drawing the rest from reference TRBV7-7 and TRBJ2-7, the complete variable domain is GAGVSQSPRYKVTKRGQDVTLRCDPISSHATLYWYQQALGQGPEFLTYFNYEAQPDKSGLPSDRFSAERPEGSISTLTIQRTEQRDSAMYRCASSLGQGSDEQYFGPGTRLTVT.

The chain joins TRBV19 to TRBJ1-2; TRBD1 matches at 7 bases. The V gene end was trimmed by 4 bases and the J gene end by 5 bases; junction bases not matched to a gene: 1. Germline CDR1 is LNHDA and CDR2 is SQIVND (reference sequence). This CDR3 has 12 amino acids. CDR3: CASSTTGYGYTF. For the CDR3, the DNA is TGTGCCAGTAGTACGACAGGGTATGGCTACACCTTC.

This chain connects TRBV5-1 to TRBJ1-2; 7 nucleotides agree with TRBD1. In germline, CDR1 is SGHRS, CDR2 YFSETQ. This CDR3 has 14 amino acids. The junction had 1 base not matched to a gene; V was cut back by 0 bases and J by 2 bases. The CDR3 reads CASSLGQGNYGYTF. The CDR3 nucleotides are TGCGCCAGCAGCTTGGGACAGGGAAACTATGGCTACACCTTC. Drawing the rest from reference TRBV5-1 and TRBJ1-2, the complete variable domain is KAGVTQTPRYLIKTRGQQVTLSCSPISGHRSVSWYQQTPGQGLQFLFEYFSETQRNKGNFPGRFSGRQFSNSRSEMNVSTLELGDSALYLCASSLGQGNYGYTFGSGTRLTVV.

Written as DNA, the CDR3 is TGCGCCAGCAGCCCCCGGGAGGCCAGCTCTAACTATGGCTACACCTTC. This translates into CASSPREASSNYGYTF. The chain combines TRBV4-1 with TRBJ1-2; D unresolved. V lost 4 bases and J 0 bases, leaving 15 bases between the germline ends. CDR1 and CDR2 (germline): MGHRA, YSYEKL. CDR3 size: 16 residues.

This clone has just one count. V is TRBV19 and J is TRBJ1-1; 10 positions agree with TRBD1. V dropped 3 bases and J dropped 0; count of bases not matched to a gene: 4. CDR1 and CDR2 (germline): LNHDA, SQIVND (reference sequence). The CDR3 spans 16 residues. CDR3 DNA sequence: TGTGCCAGTAGTATCCGACAGGGGGCCTTGAACACTGAAGCTTTCTTT. Translated: CASSIRQGALNTEAFF.

The chain uses TRBV5-1 and TRBJ1-2; D might be TRBD1 (6 bases). CDR1 and CDR2 from the germline V gene are SGHRS and YFSETQ. The CDR3 runs to 13 residues. With 0 bases removed from V and 7 bases from J, the gap between germline ends came to 10 bases. CDR3 sequence: CASSLAAGAGYTF. The DNA of the CDR3 is TGCGCCAGCAGCTTGGCGGCAGGGGCTGGCTACACCTTC.

The chain couples TRBV5-5 to TRBJ1-2; 10 nucleotides line up with TRBD1. CDR3 length: 16 amino acids. Trimming cost V 4 bases and J 4 bases; bases outside gene matches: 10. Germline values: CDR1 SGHKS, CDR2 YYEKEE (reference sequence). CDR3 coding DNA: TGTGCCAGCAGCCTGCCGCCGGGACAGGGGTCCTATGGCTACACCTTC. This codes for CASSLPPGQGSYGYTF.

This chain uses TRBV5-1 with TRBJ2-3; D remains unclear. V was trimmed by 5 bases and J by 2 bases, leaving 15 bases between them. CDR3 size: 15 residues. The germline V gene has CDR1 SGHRS and CDR2 YFSETQ. Here the CDR3 reads CASRLAAIDTDTQYF. Written as DNA, the CDR3 is TGCGCCAGCAGGCTTGCGGCCATAGACACAGATACGCAGTATTTT.

The CDR3 sequence: CASSNSGAANEKLFF. Here the CDR3 DNA reads TGTGCCAGTAGTAATTCAGGGGCAGCTAATGAAAAACTGTTTTTT. J is TRBJ1-4 and V is TRBV19; a weak D match, TRBD1 (6 bases). With 4 bases removed from V and 3 bases from J, the gap between germline ends came to 12 bases. The CDR3 loop spans 15 amino acids. Germline CDR1 is LNHDA and CDR2 is SQIVND (reference sequence).

The V call is TRBV5-4, the J call TRBJ2-4; no clear D. The ends were cut back, 3 bases at V and 7 bases at J, with 5 bases in the middle. CDR1 is SGHNT, CDR2 YYREEE, per germline (reference sequence). The CDR3 covers 11 residues. The CDR3: CASSSRNIQYF. For the CDR3, the DNA is TGTGCCAGCAGCTCACGGAACATTCAGTACTTC.

This clone was observed once. The chain combines TRBV4-3 with TRBJ2-7; 7 bases fit TRBD1. Germline CDR1 and CDR2: LGHNA and YSLEER. CDR3 length: 15 residues. Trimming took 4 bases from V and 3 from J; bases not matched to a gene: 9. The CDR3 DNA reads TGCGCCAGCAGCCCAATACAGGGGCCCCTCTACGAGCAGTACTTC. The encoded protein is CASSPIQGPLYEQYF.

V gene TRBV11-3 combines with J gene TRBJ2-3; D unresolved. Trimming removed 5 bases from V and 1 base from J, with 4 bases in between. Germline values: CDR1 SGHNT, CDR2 YENEEA. The CDR3 contains 12 residues. In DNA form, the CDR3 reads TGTGCCAGCAGCCGAGGCACAGATACGCAGTATTTT. Translation gives CASSRGTDTQYF.

The chain employs TRBV11-3 and TRBJ2-3; 7 positions agree with TRBD1. The junction had 0 bases not matched to a gene; V was cut back by 3 bases and J by 0 bases. Per the germline V gene, CDR1 is SGHNT and CDR2 is YENEEA. CDR3 length: 14 residues. This chain's CDR3 is CASSLTGSTDTQYF. CDR3 nucleotides: TGTGCCAGCAGCTTGACAGGGAGCACAGATACGCAGTATTTT.

The CDR3, as DNA: TGTGCCAGCAGTCGAGGGTCCACAGATACGCAGTATTTT. Protein sequence: CASSRGSTDTQYF. This chain links TRBV5-4 with TRBJ2-3, with D possibly matching TRBD2 (5 bases). The CDR3 runs to 13 residues. Per germline, CDR1 SGHNT and CDR2 YYREEE (reference sequence). The ends were cut back, 5 bases at V and 2 bases at J, with 9 bases in the middle.

The J gene is TRBJ2-7, the V gene TRBV28; possibly TRBD1 for D (5 bases). Between the trimmed V and J ends, which lost 6 bases and 3 bases, there was a span of 24 bases. Per germline, CDR1 MDHEN and CDR2 SYDVKM. There are 17 residues in the CDR3. The CDR3 loop reads CASSSIGASSSLYEQYF. The CDR3 bases are TGTGCCAGCAGCTCCATAGGGGCCAGTTCATCCCTCTACGAGCAGTACTTC.

The count of this clone is one. The J gene is TRBJ1-4, the V gene TRBV29-1; D is unresolved. CDR1 and CDR2 (germline): SQVTM, ANQGSEA. V dropped 7 bases and J dropped 8 bases, with 14 bases sitting between them. This CDR3 comprises 12 residues. The CDR3 DNA is TGCAGCGGGAGCTCGGGGTCAGAAAAACTGTTTTTT. This codes for CSGSSGSEKLFF.

The chain couples TRBV7-9 to TRBJ1-4, with D uncertain. Germline V gene lookup returns CDR1 SEHNR and CDR2 FQNEAQ (reference sequence). V lost 0 bases, J lost 8 bases, and 10 bases lay in between. The CDR3 runs 14 residues. The CDR3: CASSLALHREKLFF. CDR3 nucleotides: TGTGCCAGCAGCTTAGCTCTCCACCGGGAAAAACTGTTTTTT.

The CDR3 protein is CAISTATYEQYF. The DNA of the CDR3 is TGTGCCATCTCAACAGCTACTTACGAGCAGTACTTC. The chain has TRBV10-3 and TRBJ2-7; D is ambiguous. Trimming stripped 8 bases from V and 4 bases from J, with 12 bases between. The CDR3 is 12 amino acids. Germline loops: CDR1 ENHRY, CDR2 SYGVKD.

This rearrangement joins TRBV4-2 to TRBJ2-3, with 10 bases identical to TRBD2. CDR3 length: 16 residues. Germline trimming cut 4 bases from V and 1 base from J; bases unmatched to any gene: 5. CDR1 is LGHNA, CDR2 YNFKEQ, per germline. CDR3 region: CASSRAGTSGTDTQYF. Here the CDR3 DNA reads TGTGCCAGCAGCCGAGCCGGGACTAGCGGCACAGATACGCAGTATTTT.

The chain joins TRBV7-9 to TRBJ2-1, with TRBD2 matching over 13 bases. With V trimmed by 7 bases and J by 12 bases, 12 bases remained unmatched. This CDR3 contains 15 residues. Germline assignment: CDR1 SEHNR and CDR2 FQNEAQ (reference sequence). Here the CDR3 DNA reads TGTGCCAGCATGCCCGGGACTAGCGGGGTCATAGGGCAGTTCTTC. Translating gives CASMPGTSGVIGQFF. Full variable domain (rest looked up from reference TRBV7-9 and TRBJ2-1): DTGVSQNPRHKITKRGQNVTFRCDPISEHNRLYWYRQTLGQGPEFLTYFQNEAQLEKSRLLSDRFSAERPKGSFSTLEIQRTEQGDSAMYLCASMPGTSGVIGQFFGPGTRLTVL.

The chain employs TRBV5-6 and TRBJ1-1; TRBD1 aligns across 9 bases. Germline CDR1 SGHDT, CDR2 YYEEEE. The CDR3 contains 19 residues. Unmatched junction bases numbered 16, after V lost 3 bases and J lost 1 base. This chain's CDR3 is CASSSGGPFWTGANTEAFF. The CDR3 nucleotides are TGTGCCAGCAGCTCGGGGGGACCATTTTGGACAGGGGCGAACACTGAAGCTTTCTTT.

The chain uses TRBV15 and TRBJ2-2, with 8 bases lining up with TRBD1. The CDR3 covers 14 residues. CDR1 is LNHNV and CDR2 is YYDKDF in the germline V gene (reference sequence). J lost 5 bases, V lost 3 bases, and 2 bases had no gene match. For the CDR3, the DNA is TGTGCCACCAGCAGTGACAGGGGAACCGGGGAGCTGTTTTTT. As protein: CATSSDRGTGELFF.

The chain couples TRBV2 to TRBJ2-7; no clear D. The CDR3 length is 12 residues. Germline assignment: CDR1 SNHLY and CDR2 FYNNEI. V was cut by 8 bases and J by 2 bases, with 10 bases left in between. The CDR3 coding sequence is TGTGCCAGCGGGCAGGTCGCCTACGAGCAGTACTTC. Its translation: CASGQVAYEQYF. The complete variable domain, with remaining parts taken from reference TRBV2 and TRBJ2-7, reads EPEVTQTPSHQVTQMGQEVILRCVPISNHLYFYWYRQILGQKVEFLVSFYNNEISEKSEIFDDQFSVERPDGSNFTLKIRSTKLEDSAMYFCASGQVAYEQYFGPGTRLTVT.

V usage is TRBV28 and J usage is TRBJ2-1; 10 bases are a match to TRBD2. This CDR3 region has 11 residues. V lost 10 bases to trimming and J lost 12 bases; unmatched junction nucleotides: 6. Germline V gene lookup returns CDR1 MDHEN and CDR2 SYDVKM. CDR3 in amino acids: CAIGQRGGQFF. As DNA, the CDR3 is TGTGCCATCGGACAGCGGGGGGGGCAGTTCTTC.